A few counts support the clone carrying this TCR beta chain. The target antigen is unknown. TCRdb passed the 5' RACE reads through MiXCR, listing each CDR3 protein once. The data contain some 400,000 distinct CDR3 sequences, roughly 20% of them seen just once; the ten biggest clones take up over 15%. The data belong to a study of T cells after yellow fever vaccination. General study results and limits: The study noted that FACS-sorted repertoires could contain abundant clonotypes contaminating from the bulk population.

Trimming took off 4 bases at V and 0 bases at J, with 7 bases between the two ends. The CDR3 sequence is 14 residues long. CDR1 is KGHDR and CDR2 is SFDVKD in the germline V gene. The rearrangement links TRBV24-1 to TRBJ2-3; possible D gene TRBD1, 6 bases. The sequence came from a man aged 18 to 29 who received the YFV17D yellow fever vaccine. The specimen was PBMCs, collected before the yellow fever booster vaccination. CDR3 nucleotide sequence: TGTGCCACCAGTGAAACAGGGAGCACAGATACGCAGTATTTT. Protein product: CATSETGSTDTQYF.